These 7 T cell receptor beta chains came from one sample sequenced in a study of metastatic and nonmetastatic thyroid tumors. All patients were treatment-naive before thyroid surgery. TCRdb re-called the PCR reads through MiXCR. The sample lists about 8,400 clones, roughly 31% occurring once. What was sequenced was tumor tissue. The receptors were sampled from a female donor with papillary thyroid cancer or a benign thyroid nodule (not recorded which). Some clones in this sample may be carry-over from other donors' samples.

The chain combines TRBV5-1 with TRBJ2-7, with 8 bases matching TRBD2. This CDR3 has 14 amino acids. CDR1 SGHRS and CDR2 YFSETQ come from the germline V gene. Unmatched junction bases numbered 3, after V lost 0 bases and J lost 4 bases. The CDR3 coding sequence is TGCGCCAGCAGCTTGGTCGGGAGGGAGTACGAGCAGTACTTC. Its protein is CASSLVGREYEQYF.

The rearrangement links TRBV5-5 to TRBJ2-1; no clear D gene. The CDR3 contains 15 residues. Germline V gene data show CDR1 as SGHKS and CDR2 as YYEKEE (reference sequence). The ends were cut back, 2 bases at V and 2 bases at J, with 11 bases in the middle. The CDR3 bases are TGTGCCAGCAGCTTTGGTCAGGAGACCTACAATGAGCAGTTCTTC. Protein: CASSFGQETYNEQFF.

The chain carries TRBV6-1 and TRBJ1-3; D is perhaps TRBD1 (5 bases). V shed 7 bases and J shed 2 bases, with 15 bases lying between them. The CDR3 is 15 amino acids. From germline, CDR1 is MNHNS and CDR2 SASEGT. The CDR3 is CASIRQRGAGNTIYF. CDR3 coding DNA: TGTGCCAGCATCAGACAGCGGGGGGCTGGAAACACCATATATTTT.

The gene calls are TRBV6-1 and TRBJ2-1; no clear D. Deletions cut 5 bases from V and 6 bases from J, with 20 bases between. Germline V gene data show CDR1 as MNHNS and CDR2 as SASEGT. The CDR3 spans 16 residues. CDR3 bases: TGTGCCAGCAGTTCCCTAGGTTTGGGCGTTTTCAATGAGCAGTTCTTC. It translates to CASSSLGLGVFNEQFF.

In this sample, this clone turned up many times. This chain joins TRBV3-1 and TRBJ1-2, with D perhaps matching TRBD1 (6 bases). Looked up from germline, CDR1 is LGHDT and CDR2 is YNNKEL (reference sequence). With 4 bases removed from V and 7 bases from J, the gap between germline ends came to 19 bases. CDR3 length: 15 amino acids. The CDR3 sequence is CASSRLLQGEGGYTF. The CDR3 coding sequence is TGTGCCAGCAGCCGTTTACTACAGGGAGAAGGTGGCTACACCTTC.

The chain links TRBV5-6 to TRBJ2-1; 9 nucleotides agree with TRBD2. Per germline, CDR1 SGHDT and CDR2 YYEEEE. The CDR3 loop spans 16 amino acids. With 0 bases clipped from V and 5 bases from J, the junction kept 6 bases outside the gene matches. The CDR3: CASSLARAGGNNEQFF. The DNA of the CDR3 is TGTGCCAGCAGCTTGGCTCGCGCGGGAGGGAACAATGAGCAGTTCTTC.

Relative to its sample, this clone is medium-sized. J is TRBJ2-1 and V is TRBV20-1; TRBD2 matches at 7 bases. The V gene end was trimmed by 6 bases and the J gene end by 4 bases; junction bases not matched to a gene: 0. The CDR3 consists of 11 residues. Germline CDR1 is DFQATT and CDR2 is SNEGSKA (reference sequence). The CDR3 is CSAGGYNEQFF. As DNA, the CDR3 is TGCAGTGCCGGGGGGTACAATGAGCAGTTCTTC.